The present TCR beta chain was sequenced within a study of blood T cell repertoires in COVID-19. Study-level information: COVID-19 samples, acute and convalescent, were from the United States, Italy and Spain.

Germline V gene sequence: CDR1 MNHEY, CDR2 SVGAGI. The CDR3 contains 13 residues. V shed 8 bases and J 1 base; nucleotides not matched to a gene: 3. Per the original data handling: Nucleated cell number was recorded as an estimate derived from reference gene primer amplification. Assay used: immunoSEQ multiplex PCR; TCRdb lists only in-frame clones, some missing. The DNA gave D and trimming, while V, J and clone size come from that table. The data show more than 85,000 clones, 80% to 95% seen once. Sequencing used peripheral blood. The origin of this receptor is a man aged 18 to 29 with acute or convalescent COVID-19. V is TRBV6-5 and J is TRBJ1-1, with 8 bases lining up with TRBD1. CDR3 residues: CASAGGKNTEAFF. Here the CDR3 DNA reads TGTGCCAGCGCAGGGGGCAAGAACACTGAAGCTTTCTTT.